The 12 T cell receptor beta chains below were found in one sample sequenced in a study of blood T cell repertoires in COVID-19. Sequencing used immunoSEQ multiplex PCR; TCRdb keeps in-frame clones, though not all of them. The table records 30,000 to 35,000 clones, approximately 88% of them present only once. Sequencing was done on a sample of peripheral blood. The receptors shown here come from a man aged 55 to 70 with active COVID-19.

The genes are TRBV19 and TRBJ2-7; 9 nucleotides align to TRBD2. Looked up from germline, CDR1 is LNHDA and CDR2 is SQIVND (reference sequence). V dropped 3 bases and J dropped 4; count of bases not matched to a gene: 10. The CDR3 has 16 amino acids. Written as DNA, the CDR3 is TGTGCCAGTAGTATGGGGTCGGTAGCGGGGGCATACGAGCAGTACTTC. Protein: CASSMGSVAGAYEQYF.

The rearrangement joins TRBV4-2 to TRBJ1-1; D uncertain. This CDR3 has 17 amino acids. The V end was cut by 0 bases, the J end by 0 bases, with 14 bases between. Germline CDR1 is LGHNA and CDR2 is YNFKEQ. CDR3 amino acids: CASSQDPIYSVNTEAFF. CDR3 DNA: TGTGCCAGCAGCCAAGACCCCATTTATTCAGTGAACACTGAAGCTTTCTTT.

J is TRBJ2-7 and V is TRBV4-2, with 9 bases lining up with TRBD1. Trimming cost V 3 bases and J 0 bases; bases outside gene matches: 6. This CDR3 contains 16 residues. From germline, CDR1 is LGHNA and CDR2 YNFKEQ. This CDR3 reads CASSQNTGGLSYEQYF. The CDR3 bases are TGTGCCAGCAGCCAGAACACAGGGGGCCTCTCCTACGAGCAGTACTTC.

DNA for the CDR3: TGTGCCACCAAGACAGAAATAGCCAAAAACATTCAGTACTTC. Protein product: CATKTEIAKNIQYF. The chain combines TRBV15 with TRBJ2-4, with a weak D call TRBD1 (5 bases). Germline CDR1 and CDR2: LNHNV and YYDKDF (reference sequence). The V and J ends lost 7 bases and 0 bases respectively, with 10 bases between them. This CDR3 region has 14 residues.

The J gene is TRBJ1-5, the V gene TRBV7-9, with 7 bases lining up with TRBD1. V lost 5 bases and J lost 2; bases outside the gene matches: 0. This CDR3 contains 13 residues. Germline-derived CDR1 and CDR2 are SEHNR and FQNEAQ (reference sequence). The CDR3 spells CASSGTGNQPQHF. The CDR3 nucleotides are TGTGCCAGCAGCGGGACAGGCAATCAGCCCCAGCATTTT.

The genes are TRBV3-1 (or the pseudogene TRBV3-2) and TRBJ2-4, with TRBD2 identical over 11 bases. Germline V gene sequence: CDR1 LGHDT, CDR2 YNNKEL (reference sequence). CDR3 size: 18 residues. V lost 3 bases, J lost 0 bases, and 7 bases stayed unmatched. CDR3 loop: CASSHAGTSGVAKNIQYF. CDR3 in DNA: TGTGCCAGCAGCCACGCCGGGACTAGCGGAGTAGCCAAAAACATTCAGTACTTC.

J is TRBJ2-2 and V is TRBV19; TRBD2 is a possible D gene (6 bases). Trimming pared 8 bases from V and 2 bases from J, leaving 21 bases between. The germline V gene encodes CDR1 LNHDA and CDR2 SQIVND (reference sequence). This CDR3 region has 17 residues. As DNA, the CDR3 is TGTGCCAGTCTTGGACGAGGGGTAGCGGCCAACACCGGGGAGCTGTTTTTT. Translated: CASLGRGVAANTGELFF.

The CDR3 coding sequence is TGTGCCAGCAGGCAATGGACTGGCGGTAGCAATCAGCCCCAGCATTTT. Its translation: CASRQWTGGSNQPQHF. The V call is TRBV2, the J call TRBJ1-5; no reliable D call. This CDR3 has 16 amino acids. The ends were cut back, 6 bases at V and 0 bases at J, with 15 bases in the middle. Germline loops: CDR1 SNHLY, CDR2 FYNNEI.

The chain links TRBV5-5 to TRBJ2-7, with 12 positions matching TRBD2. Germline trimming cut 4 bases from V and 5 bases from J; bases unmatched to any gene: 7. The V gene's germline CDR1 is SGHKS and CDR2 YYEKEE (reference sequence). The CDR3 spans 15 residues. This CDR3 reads CASSDKRLAGDEQYF. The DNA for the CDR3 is TGTGCCAGCAGCGATAAAAGACTAGCGGGAGACGAGCAGTACTTC.

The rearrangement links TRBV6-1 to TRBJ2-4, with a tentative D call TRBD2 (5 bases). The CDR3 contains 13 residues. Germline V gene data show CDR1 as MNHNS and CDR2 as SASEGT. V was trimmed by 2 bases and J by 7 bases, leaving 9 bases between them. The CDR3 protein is CASSEWPGNIQYF. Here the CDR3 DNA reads TGTGCCAGCAGTGAATGGCCGGGGAACATTCAGTACTTC.

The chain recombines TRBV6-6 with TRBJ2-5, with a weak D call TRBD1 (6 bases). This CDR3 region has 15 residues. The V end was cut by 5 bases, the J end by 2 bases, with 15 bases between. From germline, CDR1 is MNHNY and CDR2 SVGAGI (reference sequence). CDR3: CASSPTRTDQETQYF. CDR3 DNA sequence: TGTGCCAGCAGTCCAACCCGGACAGATCAAGAGACCCAGTACTTC.

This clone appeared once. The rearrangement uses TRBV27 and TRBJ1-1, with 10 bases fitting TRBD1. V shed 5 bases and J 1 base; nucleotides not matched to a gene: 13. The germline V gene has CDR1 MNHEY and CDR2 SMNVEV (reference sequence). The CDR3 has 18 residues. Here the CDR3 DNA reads TGTGCCAGCAGTCTTAGTACCCCTCGACAGGGGGCGAACACTGAAGCTTTCTTT. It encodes CASSLSTPRQGANTEAFF.